This TCR beta chain was observed in a study of cytomegalovirus exposure and HLA in healthy donors. Regarding the study as a whole: Earlier findings revealed that most TCR beta V segments proved productive either about 87% or about 30% of the time. Researchers catalogued about 150 TCR beta chains as cytomegalovirus-associated. For most TCR sequences rarity was the rule, although some public TCRs occurred in many donors.

This clone appeared a few times. Its antigen is undetermined. The primer mix had 60 Vbeta and 13 Jbeta primers. Sequencing was performed with immunoSEQ multiplex PCR; in TCRdb, only in-frame clones are kept and a portion is missing. The sample comprises tens of thousands of clones, around 79% of which are singletons, and approximately 4.5% rests with the top ten. The source of this sequence is a man aged 40-50 years in good health and CMV-seronegative. The specimen was PBMCs.

The chain's CDR3 is CASSSGVEQYF. The CDR3 bases are TGTGCCAGCAGCTCAGGGGTCGAGCAGTACTTC. The rearrangement uses TRBV7-9 and TRBJ2-7; D is possibly TRBD1 (6 bases). V was pared by 4 bases and J by 6 bases, with 7 bases between. Germline V gene lookup returns CDR1 SEHNR and CDR2 FQNEAQ (reference sequence). CDR3 size: 11 residues.